The source of this TCR beta chain is a study of T cell changes during pregnancy in multiple sclerosis. CDR1 and CDR2 from the germline V gene are MGHRA and YSYEKL. Trimming left V 0 bases short and J 0 bases short, with 9 bases between. The CDR3 runs 16 residues. The data were produced by immunoSEQ multiplex PCR, yet TCRdb's version contains in-frame clones alone and is incomplete. Of tens of thousands of clones in the sample, about 89% are singletons; the top ten hold 2.5%. This chain connects TRBV4-1 to TRBJ1-3; a weak D match, TRBD1 (5 bases). This TCR came from a female donor with multiple sclerosis, enrolled in a pregnancy study. Sequenced material: peripheral blood, taken in the first trimester of pregnancy. CDR3: CASSQEVGASGNTIYF. The CDR3 DNA sequence: TGCGCCAGCAGCCAAGAAGTAGGGGCCTCTGGAAACACCATATATTTT.